This T cell receptor (beta chain) was identified in a study of T-cell reconstitution after alpha-beta-depleted transplantation in children. For TCRbeta, the library was prepared with unique molecular identifiers. MiXCR was run by TCRdb on the PCR reads, yielding one entry per CDR3 protein. The sample holds about 690,000 distinct CDR3 sequences, 15% to 20% seen once. At least ten counts were recorded for this clonotype. The CDR3 loop spans 14 amino acids. Germline values: CDR1 SGHRS, CDR2 YFSETQ. Trimming removed 5 bases from V and 7 bases from J, with 18 bases in between. The chain recombines TRBV5-1 with TRBJ1-1; D may be TRBD1 (6 bases). This TCR was sampled from a human donor who donated a stem cell graft to a child with acute myeloid leukemia. Sample: PBMCs from the stem cell graft donor, taken from the stem cell graft. The CDR3: CASRDQFQGIEAFF. CDR3 bases: TGCGCCAGCAGGGATCAATTCCAGGGGATTGAAGCTTTCTTT.